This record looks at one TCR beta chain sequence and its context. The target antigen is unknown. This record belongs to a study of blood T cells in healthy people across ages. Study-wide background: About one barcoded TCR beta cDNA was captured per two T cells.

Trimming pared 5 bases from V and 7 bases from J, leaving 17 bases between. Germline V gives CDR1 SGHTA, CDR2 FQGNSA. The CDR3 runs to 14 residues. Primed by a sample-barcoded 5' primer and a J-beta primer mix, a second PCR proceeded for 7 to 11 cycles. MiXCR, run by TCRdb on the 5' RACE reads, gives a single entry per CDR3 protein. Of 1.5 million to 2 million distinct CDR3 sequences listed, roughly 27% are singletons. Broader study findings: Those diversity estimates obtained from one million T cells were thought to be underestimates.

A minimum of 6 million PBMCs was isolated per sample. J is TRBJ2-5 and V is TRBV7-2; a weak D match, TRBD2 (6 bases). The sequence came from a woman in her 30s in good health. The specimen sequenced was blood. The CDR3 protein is CASSPGRDGGTQYF. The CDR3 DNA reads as TGTGCCAGCAGCCCCGGGCGAGACGGGGGGACCCAGTACTTC.